Here is one T cell receptor (beta chain) with its context. Deletions cut 0 bases from V and 5 bases from J, with 14 bases between. This CDR3 is 16 amino acids long. Germline CDR1 LGHDT, CDR2 YNNKEL (reference sequence). The data belong to a study of control samples from healthy donors and cancer patients. Using immunoSEQ multiplex PCR, the repertoire was profiled, and TCRdb retains in-frame clones only, with some absent. The profile shows around 100,000 clones, over 75% of them singletons. The sequenced sample consisted of blood. The receptor was isolated from a woman in her 50s in good health. The chain carries TRBV3-1 (or the pseudogene TRBV3-2) and TRBJ2-1; no reliable D call. The DNA for the CDR3 is TGTGCCAGCAGCCAAGATTCTGGCCCCCCCGACAATGAGCAGTTCTTC. Translating gives CASSQDSGPPDNEQFF.